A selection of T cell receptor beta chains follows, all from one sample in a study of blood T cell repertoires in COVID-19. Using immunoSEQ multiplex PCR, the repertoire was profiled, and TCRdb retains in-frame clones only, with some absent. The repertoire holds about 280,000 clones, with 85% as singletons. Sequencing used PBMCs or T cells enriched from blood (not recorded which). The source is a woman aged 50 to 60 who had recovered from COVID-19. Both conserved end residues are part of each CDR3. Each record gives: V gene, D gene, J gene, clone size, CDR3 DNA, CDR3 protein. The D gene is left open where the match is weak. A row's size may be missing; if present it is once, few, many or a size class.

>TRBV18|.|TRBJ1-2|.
TGTGCCAGCTCACCTCCGCAGGGGTCGCACTATGGCTACACCTTC
CASSPPQGSHYGYTF
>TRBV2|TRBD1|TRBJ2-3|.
TGTGCCAGCAGCCTTACAGGGGCTGGCACAGATACGCAGTATTTT
CASSLTGAGTDTQYF
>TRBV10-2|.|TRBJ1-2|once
TGCGCCAGCAGTGCCGCAGGATTGGCCGTGGGCTACACCTTC
CASSAAGLAVGYTF
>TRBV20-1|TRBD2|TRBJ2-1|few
TGCAGTGCGCCTGGGCGGGGGGGTTGGTTCTTC
CSAPGRGGWFF
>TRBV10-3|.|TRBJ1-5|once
TGTGCCATCAGCGCTACAGGGAATAGCAATCAGCCCCAGCATTTT
CAISATGNSNQPQHF
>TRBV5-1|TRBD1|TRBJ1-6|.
TGCGCCAGCAGCTTGAGACAGGGGGCTGATCGGTCACCCCTCCACTTT
CASSLRQGADRSPLHF
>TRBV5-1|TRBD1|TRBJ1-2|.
TGCGCCAGCAGCCTGGGTTCGACAGGGATCAACTATGGCTACACCTTC
CASSLGSTGINYGYTF
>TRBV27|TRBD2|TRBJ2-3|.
TGTGCCAGCAGTTCGACAGGACTAGCCACAGATACGCAGTATTTT
CASSSTGLATDTQYF
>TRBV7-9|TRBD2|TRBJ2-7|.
TGTGCCAGCAGCCCAACCGGACTGGGACTAGCGGGGGGCCACGAGCAGTACTTC
CASSPTGLGLAGGHEQYF
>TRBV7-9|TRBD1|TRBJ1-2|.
TGTGCCAGCAGCTTAGCATCGGGGACAGGGGCCACTAACTATGGCTACACCTTC
CASSLASGTGATNYGYTF
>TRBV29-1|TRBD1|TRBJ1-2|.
TGCAGCGTTGCCTCAGGGGGCGCCGATGGCTACACCTTC
CSVASGGADGYTF
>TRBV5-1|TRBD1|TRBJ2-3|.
TGCGCCAGCAGCTTGGGACAGGGAAAAGATACGCAGTATTTT
CASSLGQGKDTQYF
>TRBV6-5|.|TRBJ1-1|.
TGTGCCAGCAGTTCCCCAGTCAACACTGAAGCTTTCTTT
CASSSPVNTEAFF
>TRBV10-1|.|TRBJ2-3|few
TGCGCCAGCAGTGAGACGAGGCGATGGAGCACAGATACGCAGTATTTT
CASSETRRWSTDTQYF
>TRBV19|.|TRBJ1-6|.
TGTGCCAGTAGTAACCGAGGCTCCTATAATTCACCCCTCCACTTT
CASSNRGSYNSPLHF
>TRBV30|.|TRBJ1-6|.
TGTGCCTGGAGTTCCGTTGGGGGGGGAGGCTCACCCCTCCACTTT
CAWSSVGGGGSPLHF
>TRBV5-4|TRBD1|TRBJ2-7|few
TGTGCCAGCAGCTCGGGACAGGGGGGCTACGAGCAGTACTTC
CASSSGQGGYEQYF
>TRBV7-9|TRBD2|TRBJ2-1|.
TGTGCCAGCAGCTCGGGACTAGCGGGGAACAATGAGCAGTTCTTC
CASSSGLAGNNEQFF
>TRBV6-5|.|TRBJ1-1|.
TGTGCCAGCACCCCCGGGGACGGACTAAACACTGAAGCTTTCTTT
CASTPGDGLNTEAFF
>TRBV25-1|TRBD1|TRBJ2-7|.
TGTGCCAGCAGGAGGGGACAGGGGGCTTACGAGCAGTACTTC
CASRRGQGAYEQYF
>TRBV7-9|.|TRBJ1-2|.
TGTGCCAGCAGCCGGTATGGAGCCACCTCTTTAGATGGCTACACCTTC
CASSRYGATSLDGYTF
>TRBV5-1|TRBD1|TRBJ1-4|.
TGCGCCAGCAGCTCGGCCGGGACAGGGAATGAAAAACTGTTTTTT
CASSSAGTGNEKLFF
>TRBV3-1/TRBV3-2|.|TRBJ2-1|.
TGTGCCAGCAGCCCCTTGGGGGGTAAGCAGTTCTTC
CASSPLGGKQFF
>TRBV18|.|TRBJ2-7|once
TGTGCCAGCTCACCGGTTGGACAACTGAGCTCCTACGAGCAGTACTTC
CASSPVGQLSSYEQYF
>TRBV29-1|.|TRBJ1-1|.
TGCAGCGTTCAGACAGGCGGGTGGACTGAAGCTTTCTTT
CSVQTGGWTEAFF
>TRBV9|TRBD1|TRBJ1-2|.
TGTGCCAGCAGCGTAGAGCCGGACAGGGCCTACTATGGCTACACCTTC
CASSVEPDRAYYGYTF
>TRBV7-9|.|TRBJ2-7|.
TGTGCCAGCAGCCCTGACATCTCCTACGAGCAGTACTTC
CASSPDISYEQYF
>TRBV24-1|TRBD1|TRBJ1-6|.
TGTGCCACCAGTGATTCCCGACAGGGGAGTAATTCACCCCTCCACTTT
CATSDSRQGSNSPLHF
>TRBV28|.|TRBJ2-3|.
TGTGCCAGCTCCTTTAATACGCAGTATTTT
CASSFNTQYF
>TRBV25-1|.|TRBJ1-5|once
TGTGCCAGCAGTGAATCCGGGGTTAGGAATCAGCCCCAGCATTTT
CASSESGVRNQPQHF